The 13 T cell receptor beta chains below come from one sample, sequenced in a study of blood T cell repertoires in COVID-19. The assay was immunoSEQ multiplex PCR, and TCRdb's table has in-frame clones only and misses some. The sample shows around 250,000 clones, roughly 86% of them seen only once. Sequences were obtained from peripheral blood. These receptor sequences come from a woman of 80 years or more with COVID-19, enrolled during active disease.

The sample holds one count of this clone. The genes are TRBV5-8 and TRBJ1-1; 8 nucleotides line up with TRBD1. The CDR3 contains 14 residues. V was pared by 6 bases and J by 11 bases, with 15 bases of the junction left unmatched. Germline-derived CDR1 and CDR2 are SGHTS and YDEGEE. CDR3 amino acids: CASNRRGQGSGAFF. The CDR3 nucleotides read TGTGCCAGCAACCGCCGAGGACAGGGCTCGGGTGCTTTCTTT.

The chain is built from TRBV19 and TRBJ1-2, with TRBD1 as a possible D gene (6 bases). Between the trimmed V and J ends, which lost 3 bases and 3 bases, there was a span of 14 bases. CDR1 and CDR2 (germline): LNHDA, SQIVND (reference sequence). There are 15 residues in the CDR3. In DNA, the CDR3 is TGTGCCAGTAGTATCGTACAGGGCGGTGACTATGGCTACACCTTC. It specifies CASSIVQGGDYGYTF.

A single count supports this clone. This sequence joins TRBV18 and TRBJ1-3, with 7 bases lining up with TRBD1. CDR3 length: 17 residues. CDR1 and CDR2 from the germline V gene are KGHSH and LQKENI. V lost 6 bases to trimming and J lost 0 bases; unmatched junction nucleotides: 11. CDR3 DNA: TGTGCCAGCTCCCAGACGGGACAGACAAGCTCTGGAAACACCATATATTTT. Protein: CASSQTGQTSSGNTIYF.

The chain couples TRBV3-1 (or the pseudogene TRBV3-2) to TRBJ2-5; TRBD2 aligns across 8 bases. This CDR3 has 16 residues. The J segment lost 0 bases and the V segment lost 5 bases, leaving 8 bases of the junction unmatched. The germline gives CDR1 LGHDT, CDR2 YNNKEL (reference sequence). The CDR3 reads CASSEPGGGNQETQYF. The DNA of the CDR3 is TGTGCCAGCAGCGAACCTGGCGGGGGGAACCAAGAGACCCAGTACTTC.

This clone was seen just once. Here the CDR3 reads CSVVYSPGTEAFF. CDR3 nucleotide sequence: TGCAGCGTTGTCTACAGCCCCGGCACTGAAGCTTTCTTT. The chain combines TRBV29-1 with TRBJ1-1; D is ambiguous. This CDR3 comprises 13 residues. V was cut by 4 bases and J by 4 bases, with 13 bases left in between. Per the germline V gene, CDR1 is SQVTM and CDR2 is ANQGSEA.

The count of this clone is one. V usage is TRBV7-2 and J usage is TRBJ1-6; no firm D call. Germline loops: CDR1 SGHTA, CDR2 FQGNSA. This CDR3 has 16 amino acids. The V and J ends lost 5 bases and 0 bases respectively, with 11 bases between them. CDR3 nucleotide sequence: TGTGCCAGCAGCCCCTCCCGGAGCTCCTATAATTCACCCCTCCACTTT. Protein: CASSPSRSSYNSPLHF.

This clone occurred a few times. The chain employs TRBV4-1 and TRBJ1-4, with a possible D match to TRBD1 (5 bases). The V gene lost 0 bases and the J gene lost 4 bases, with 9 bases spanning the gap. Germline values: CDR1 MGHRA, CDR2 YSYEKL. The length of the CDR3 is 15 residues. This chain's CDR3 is CASSQEGLNNEKLFF. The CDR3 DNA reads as TGCGCCAGCAGCCAAGAGGGGCTGAATAATGAAAAACTGTTTTTT.

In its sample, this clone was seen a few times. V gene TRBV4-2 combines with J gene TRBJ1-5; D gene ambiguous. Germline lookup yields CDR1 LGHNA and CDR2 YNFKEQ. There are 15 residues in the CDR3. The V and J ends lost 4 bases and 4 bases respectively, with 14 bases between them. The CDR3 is CASSPASGPNQPQHF. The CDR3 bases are TGTGCCAGCAGCCCAGCAAGTGGGCCGAATCAGCCCCAGCATTTT.

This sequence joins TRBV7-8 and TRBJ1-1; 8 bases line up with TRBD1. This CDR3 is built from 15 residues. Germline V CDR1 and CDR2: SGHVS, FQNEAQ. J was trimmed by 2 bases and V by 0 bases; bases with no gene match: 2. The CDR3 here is CASSLAGTGNTEAFF. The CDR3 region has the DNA TGTGCCAGCAGCTTAGCCGGGACAGGCAACACTGAAGCTTTCTTT.

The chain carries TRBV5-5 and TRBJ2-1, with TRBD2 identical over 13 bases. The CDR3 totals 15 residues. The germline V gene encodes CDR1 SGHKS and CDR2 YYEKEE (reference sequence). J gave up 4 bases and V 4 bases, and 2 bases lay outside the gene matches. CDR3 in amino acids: CASSATSGGYNEQFF. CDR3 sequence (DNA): TGTGCCAGCAGCGCGACTAGCGGGGGGTACAATGAGCAGTTCTTC.

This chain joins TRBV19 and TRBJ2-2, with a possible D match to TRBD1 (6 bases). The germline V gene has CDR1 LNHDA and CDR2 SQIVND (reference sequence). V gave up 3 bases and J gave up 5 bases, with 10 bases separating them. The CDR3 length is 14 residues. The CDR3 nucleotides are TGTGCCAGTAGTATGGGGGCGCGGACCGGGGAGCTGTTTTTT. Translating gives CASSMGARTGELFF.

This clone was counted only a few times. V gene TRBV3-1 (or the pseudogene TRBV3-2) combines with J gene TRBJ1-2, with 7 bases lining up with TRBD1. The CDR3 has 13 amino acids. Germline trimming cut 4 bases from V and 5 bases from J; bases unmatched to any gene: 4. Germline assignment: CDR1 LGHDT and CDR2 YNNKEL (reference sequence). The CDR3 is CASSLRGEYGYTF. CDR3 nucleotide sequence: TGTGCCAGCAGCCTCAGGGGGGAATATGGCTACACCTTC.

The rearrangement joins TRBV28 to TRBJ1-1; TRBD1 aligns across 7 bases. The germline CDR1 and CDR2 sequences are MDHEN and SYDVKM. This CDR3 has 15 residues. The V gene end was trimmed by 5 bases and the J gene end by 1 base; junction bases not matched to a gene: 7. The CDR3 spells CASSVQGRRNTEAFF. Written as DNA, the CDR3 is TGTGCCAGCAGTGTACAGGGGAGGAGGAACACTGAAGCTTTCTTT.